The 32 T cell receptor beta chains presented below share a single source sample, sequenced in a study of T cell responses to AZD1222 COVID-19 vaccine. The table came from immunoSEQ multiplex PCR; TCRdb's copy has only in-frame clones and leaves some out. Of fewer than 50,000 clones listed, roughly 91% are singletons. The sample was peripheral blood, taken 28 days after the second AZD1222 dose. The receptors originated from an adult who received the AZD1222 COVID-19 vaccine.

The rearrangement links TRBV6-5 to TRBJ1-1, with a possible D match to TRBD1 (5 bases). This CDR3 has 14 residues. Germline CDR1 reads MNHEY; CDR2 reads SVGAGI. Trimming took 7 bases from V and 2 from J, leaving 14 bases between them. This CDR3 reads CASTQITGNTEAFF. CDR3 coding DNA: TGTGCCAGCACCCAAATAACAGGTAACACTGAAGCTTTCTTT.

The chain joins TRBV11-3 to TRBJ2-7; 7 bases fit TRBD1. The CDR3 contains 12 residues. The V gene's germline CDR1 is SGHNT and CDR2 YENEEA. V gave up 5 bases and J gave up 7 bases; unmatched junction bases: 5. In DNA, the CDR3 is TGTGCCAGCAGCCACAGGGGTGAAGAGCAGTACTTC. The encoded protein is CASSHRGEEQYF.

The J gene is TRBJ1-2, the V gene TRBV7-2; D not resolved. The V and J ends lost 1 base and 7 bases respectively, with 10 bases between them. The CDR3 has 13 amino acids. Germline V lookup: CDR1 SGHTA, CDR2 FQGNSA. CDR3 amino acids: CASSLGAVVGYTF. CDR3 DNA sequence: TGTGCCAGCAGCTTAGGAGCAGTAGTTGGCTACACCTTC.

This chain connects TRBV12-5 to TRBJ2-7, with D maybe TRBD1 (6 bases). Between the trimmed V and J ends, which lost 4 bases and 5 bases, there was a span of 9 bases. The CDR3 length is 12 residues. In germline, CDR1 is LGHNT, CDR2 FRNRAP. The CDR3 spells CASGSDSHEQYF. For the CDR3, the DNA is TGTGCTAGTGGTTCGGACAGTCACGAGCAGTACTTC.

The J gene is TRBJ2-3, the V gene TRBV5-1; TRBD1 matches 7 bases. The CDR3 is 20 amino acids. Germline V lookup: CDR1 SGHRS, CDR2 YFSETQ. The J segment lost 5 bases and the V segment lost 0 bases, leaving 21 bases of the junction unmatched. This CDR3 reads CASSLVVQGSGQGSQDTQYF. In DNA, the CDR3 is TGCGCCAGCAGCTTGGTGGTACAGGGGAGTGGTCAGGGGTCACAAGATACGCAGTATTTT.

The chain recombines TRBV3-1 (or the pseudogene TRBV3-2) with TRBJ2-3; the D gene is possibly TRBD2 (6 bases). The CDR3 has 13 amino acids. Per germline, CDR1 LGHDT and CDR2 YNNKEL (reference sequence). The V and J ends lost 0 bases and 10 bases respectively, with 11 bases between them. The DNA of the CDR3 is TGTGCCAGCAGCCAAGAAGACCAGCGGGCGCAGTATTTT. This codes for CASSQEDQRAQYF.

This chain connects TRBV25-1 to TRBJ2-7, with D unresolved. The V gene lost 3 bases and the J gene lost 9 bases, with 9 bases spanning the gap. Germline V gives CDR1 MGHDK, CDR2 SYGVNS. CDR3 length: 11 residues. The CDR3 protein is CASSEAARQYF. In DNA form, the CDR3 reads TGTGCCAGCAGTGAGGCAGCCCGGCAGTACTTC.

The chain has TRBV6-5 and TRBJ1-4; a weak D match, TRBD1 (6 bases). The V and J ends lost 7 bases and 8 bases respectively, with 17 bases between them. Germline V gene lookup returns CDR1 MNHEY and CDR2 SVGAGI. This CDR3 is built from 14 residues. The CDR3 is CASTLLGGKEKLFF. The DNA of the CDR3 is TGTGCCAGCACCCTCCTAGGGGGAAAGGAAAAACTGTTTTTT.

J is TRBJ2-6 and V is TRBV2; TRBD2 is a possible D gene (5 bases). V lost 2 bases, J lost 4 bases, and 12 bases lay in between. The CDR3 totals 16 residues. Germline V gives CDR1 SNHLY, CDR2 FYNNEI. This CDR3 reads CASSETASGGANVLTF. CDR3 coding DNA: TGTGCCAGCAGTGAAACGGCCTCGGGAGGGGCCAACGTCCTGACTTTC.

CDR3 bases: TGTGCCAGCAGTGAGGGCGGGACCGGGGAGCTGTTTTTT. This codes for CASSEGGTGELFF. The chain recombines TRBV2 with TRBJ2-2; the D gene is possibly TRBD2 (5 bases). CDR3 length: 13 residues. V shed 3 bases and J shed 5 bases, with 7 bases lying between them. Germline assignment: CDR1 SNHLY and CDR2 FYNNEI.

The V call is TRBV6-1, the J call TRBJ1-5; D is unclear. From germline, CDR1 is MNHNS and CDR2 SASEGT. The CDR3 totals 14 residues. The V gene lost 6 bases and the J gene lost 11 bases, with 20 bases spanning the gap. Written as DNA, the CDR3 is TGTGCCAGCAGACACGGAACCGAGACGGGGACCCAGCATTTT. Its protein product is CASRHGTETGTQHF.

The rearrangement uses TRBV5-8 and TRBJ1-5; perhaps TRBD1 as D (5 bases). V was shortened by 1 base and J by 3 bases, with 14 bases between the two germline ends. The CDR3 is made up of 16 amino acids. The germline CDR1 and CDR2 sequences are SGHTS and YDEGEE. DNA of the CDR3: TGTGCCAGCAGCTTGCGGACGGGACTGGCCAATCAGCCCCAGCATTTT. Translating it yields CASSLRTGLANQPQHF.

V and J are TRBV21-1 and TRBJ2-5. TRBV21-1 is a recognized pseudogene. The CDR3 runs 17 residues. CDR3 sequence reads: CASRGGGRGLRGWTQYF. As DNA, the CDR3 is TGTGCCAGCAGGGGTGGGGGTCGAGGACTTAGAGGGTGGACCCAGTACTTC.

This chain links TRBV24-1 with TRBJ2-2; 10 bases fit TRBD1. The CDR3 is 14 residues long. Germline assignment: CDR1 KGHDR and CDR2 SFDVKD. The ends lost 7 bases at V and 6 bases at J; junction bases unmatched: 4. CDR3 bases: TGTGCCACCAGCCGGGGACAGGGGCCCGGGGAGCTGTTTTTT. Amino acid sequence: CATSRGQGPGELFF.

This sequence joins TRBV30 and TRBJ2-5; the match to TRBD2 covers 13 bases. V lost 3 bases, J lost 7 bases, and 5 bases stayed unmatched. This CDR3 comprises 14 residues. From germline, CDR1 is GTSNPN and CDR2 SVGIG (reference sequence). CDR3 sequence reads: CAWRLAGGRGTQYF. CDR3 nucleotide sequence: TGTGCCTGGAGACTAGCGGGGGGGCGTGGGACCCAGTACTTC.

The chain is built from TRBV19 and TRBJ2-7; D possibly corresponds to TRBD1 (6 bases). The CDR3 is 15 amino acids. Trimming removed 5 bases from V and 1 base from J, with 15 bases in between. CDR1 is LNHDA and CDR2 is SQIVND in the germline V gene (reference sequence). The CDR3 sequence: CASSRGQTKSYEQYF. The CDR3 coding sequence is TGTGCCAGTAGTCGAGGACAGACAAAATCCTACGAGCAGTACTTC.

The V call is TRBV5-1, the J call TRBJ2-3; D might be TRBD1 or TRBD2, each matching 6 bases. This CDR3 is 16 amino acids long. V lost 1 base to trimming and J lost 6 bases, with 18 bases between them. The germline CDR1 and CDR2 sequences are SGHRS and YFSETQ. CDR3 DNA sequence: TGCGCCAGCAGCTTGACCACAGGGCGGGGTACGGATACGCAGTATTTT. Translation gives CASSLTTGRGTDTQYF.

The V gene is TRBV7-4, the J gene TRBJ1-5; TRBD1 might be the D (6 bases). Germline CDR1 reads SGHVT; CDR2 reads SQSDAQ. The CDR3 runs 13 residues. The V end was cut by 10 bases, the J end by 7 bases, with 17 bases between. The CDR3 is CATKGGGWQPQHF. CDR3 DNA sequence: TGTGCCACCAAGGGGGGGGGTTGGCAGCCCCAGCATTTT.

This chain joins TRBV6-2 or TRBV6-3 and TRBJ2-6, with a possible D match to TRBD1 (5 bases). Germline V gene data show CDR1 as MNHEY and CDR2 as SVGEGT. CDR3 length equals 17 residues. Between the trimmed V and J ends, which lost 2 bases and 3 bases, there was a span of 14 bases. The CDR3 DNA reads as TGTGCCAGCAGTTACACAACCAGGGCAGGTGGGGCCAACGTCCTGACTTTC. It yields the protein CASSYTTRAGGANVLTF.

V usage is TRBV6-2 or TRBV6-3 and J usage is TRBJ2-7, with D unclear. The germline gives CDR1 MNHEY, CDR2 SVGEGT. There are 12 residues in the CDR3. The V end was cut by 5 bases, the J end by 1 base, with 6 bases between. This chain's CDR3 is CASSIQSYEQYF. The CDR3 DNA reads TGTGCCAGCAGTATACAGTCCTACGAGCAGTACTTC.

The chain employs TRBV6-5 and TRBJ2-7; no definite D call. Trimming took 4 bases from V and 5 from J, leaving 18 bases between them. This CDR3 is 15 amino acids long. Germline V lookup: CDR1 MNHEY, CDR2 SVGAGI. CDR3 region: CASSFELGKQHEQYF. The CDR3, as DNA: TGTGCCAGCAGTTTTGAATTGGGCAAGCAGCACGAGCAGTACTTC.

The CDR3 DNA reads TGTGCCAGTAGTATAGGGACGGGGACCTCTGGAAACACCATATATTTT. This gives the protein CASSIGTGTSGNTIYF. The V gene is TRBV19, the J gene TRBJ1-3, with TRBD1 as a possible D gene (5 bases). V lost 1 base and J lost 0, with 10 bases in between. Germline V gives CDR1 LNHDA, CDR2 SQIVND (reference sequence). This CDR3 comprises 16 residues. Complete variable domain (other parts from reference TRBV19 and TRBJ1-3): DGGITQSPKYLFRKEGQNVTLSCEQNLNHDAMYWYRQDPGQGLRLIYYSQIVNDFQKGDIAEGYSVSREKKESFPLTVTSAQKNPTAFYLCASSIGTGTSGNTIYFGEGSWLTVV.

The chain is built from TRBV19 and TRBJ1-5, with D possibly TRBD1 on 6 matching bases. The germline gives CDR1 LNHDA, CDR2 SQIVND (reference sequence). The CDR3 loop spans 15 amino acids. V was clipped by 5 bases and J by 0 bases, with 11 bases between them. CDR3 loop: CASSLTGISNQPQHF. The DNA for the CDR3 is TGTGCCAGTAGTCTTACAGGGATTAGCAATCAGCCCCAGCATTTT.

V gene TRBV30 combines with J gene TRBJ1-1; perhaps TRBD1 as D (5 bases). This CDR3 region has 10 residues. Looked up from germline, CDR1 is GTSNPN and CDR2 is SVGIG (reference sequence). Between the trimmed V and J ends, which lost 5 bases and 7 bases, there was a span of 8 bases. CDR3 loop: CAWGDGEAFF. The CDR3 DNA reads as TGTGCCTGGGGGGACGGTGAAGCTTTCTTT.

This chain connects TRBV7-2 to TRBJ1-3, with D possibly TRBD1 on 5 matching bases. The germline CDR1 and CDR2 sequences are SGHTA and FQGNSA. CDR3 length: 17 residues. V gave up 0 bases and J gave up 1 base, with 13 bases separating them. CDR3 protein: CASSLAQGGWSGNTIYF. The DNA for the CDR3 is TGTGCCAGCAGCTTAGCGCAGGGCGGGTGGTCTGGAAACACCATATATTTT. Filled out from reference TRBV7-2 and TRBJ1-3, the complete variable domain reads GAGVSQSPSNKVTEKGKDVELRCDPISGHTALYWYRQSLGQGLEFLIYFQGNSAPDKSGLPSDRFSAERTGGSVSTLTIQRTQQEDSAVYLCASSLAQGGWSGNTIYFGEGSWLTVV.

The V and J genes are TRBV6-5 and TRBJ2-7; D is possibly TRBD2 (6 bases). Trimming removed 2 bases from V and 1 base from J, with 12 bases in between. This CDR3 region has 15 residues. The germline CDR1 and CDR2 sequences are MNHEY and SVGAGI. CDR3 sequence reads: CASSYKGLTSYEQYF. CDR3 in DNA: TGTGCCAGCAGTTACAAGGGACTGACTTCCTACGAGCAGTACTTC.

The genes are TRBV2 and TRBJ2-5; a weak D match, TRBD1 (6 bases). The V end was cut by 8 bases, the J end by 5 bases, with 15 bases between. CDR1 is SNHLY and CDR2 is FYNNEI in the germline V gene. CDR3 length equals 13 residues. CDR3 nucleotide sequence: TGTGCCAGCGTGAGGGGGTTGAGGGAGACCCAGTACTTC. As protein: CASVRGLRETQYF.

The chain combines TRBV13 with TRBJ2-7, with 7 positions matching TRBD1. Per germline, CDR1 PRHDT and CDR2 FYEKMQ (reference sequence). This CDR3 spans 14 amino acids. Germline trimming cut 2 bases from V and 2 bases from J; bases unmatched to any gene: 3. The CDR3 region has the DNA TGTGCCAGCAGCTTAAGGGACAGAACCTACGAGCAGTACTTC. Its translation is CASSLRDRTYEQYF.

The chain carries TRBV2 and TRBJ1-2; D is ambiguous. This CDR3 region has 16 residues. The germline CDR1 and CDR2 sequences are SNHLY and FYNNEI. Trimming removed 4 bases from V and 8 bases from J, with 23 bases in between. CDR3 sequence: CASSARRTGSYGGYTF. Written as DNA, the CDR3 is TGTGCCAGCAGTGCGAGGAGGACGGGGTCTTATGGGGGCTACACCTTC.

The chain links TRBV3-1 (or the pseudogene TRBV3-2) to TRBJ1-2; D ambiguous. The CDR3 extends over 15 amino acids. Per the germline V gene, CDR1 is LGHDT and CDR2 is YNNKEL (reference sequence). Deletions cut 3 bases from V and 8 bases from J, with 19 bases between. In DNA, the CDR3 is TGTGCCAGCAGCCAGGCTGGCATATTCGGTAGCGGCTACACCTTC. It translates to CASSQAGIFGSGYTF.

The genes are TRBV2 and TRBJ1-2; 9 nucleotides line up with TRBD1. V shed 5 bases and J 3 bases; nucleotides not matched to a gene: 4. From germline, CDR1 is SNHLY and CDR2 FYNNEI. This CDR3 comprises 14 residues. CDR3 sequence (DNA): TGTGCCAGCAGTTCACAGGGGGCAGACTATGGCTACACCTTC. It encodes CASSSQGADYGYTF.

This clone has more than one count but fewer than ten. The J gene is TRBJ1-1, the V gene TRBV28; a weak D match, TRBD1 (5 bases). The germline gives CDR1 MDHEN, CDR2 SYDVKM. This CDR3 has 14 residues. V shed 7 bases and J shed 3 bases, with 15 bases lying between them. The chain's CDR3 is CASTPNRGYTEAFF. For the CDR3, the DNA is TGTGCCAGCACCCCGAATAGGGGCTACACTGAAGCTTTCTTT.